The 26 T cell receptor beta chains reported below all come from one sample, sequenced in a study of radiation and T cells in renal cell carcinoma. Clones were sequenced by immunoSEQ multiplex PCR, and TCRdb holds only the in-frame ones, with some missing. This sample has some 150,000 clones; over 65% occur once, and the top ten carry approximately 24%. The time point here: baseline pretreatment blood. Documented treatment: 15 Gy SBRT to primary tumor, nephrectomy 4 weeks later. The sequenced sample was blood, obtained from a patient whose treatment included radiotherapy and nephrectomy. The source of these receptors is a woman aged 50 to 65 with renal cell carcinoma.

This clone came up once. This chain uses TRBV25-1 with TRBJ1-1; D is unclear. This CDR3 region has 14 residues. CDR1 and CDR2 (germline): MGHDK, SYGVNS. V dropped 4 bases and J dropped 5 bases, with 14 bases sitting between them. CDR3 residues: CASSGPGLWTEAFF. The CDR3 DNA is TGTGCCAGCAGTGGGCCTGGTCTGTGGACTGAAGCTTTCTTT.

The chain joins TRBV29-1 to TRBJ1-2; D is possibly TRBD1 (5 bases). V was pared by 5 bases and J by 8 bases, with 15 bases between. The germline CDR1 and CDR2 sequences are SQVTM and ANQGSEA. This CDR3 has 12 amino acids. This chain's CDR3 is CSVPSGSGGYTF. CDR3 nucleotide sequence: TGCAGCGTTCCCAGCGGGTCAGGGGGCTACACCTTC.

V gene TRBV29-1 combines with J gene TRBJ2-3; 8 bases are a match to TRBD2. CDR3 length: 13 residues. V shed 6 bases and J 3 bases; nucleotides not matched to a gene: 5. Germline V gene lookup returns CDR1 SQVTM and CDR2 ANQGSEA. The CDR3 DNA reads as TGCAGCGTAGCGGGAGTCCAAACAGATACGCAGTATTTT. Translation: CSVAGVQTDTQYF.

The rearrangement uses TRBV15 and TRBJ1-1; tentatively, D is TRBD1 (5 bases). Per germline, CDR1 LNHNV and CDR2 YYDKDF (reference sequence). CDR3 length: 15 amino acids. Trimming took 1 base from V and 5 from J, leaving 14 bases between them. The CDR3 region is CATSRGPGDWTEAFF. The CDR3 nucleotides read TGTGCCACCAGCAGAGGGCCGGGGGACTGGACTGAAGCTTTCTTT.

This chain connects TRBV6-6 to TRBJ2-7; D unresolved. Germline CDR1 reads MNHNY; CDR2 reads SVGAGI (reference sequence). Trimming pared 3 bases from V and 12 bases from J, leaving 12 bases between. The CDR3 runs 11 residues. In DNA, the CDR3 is TGTGCCAGCAGTTATCAGTCTACGCGGTACTTC. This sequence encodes CASSYQSTRYF.

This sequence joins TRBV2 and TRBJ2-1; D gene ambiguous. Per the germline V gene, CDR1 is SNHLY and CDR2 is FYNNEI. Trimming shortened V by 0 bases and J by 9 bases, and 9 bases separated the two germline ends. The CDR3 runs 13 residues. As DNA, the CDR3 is TGTGCCAGCAGTGAAGCAGGAGAAGGTGAGCAGTTCTTC. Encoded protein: CASSEAGEGEQFF.

CDR3 sequence (DNA): TGCGCCAGCAGCGTGACAGGGGATTCTGACTATGGCTACACCTTC. Translated: CASSVTGDSDYGYTF. This rearrangement joins TRBV5-1 to TRBJ1-2; TRBD1 matches at 8 bases. Per germline, CDR1 SGHRS and CDR2 YFSETQ. With 4 bases clipped from V and 3 bases from J, the junction kept 8 bases outside the gene matches. The length of the CDR3 is 15 residues.

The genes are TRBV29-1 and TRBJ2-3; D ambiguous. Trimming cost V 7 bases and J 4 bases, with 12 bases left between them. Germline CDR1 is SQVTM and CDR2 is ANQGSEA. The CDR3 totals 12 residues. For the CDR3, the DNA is TGCAGCGCTGCCGTGGATGCAGATACGCAGTATTTT. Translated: CSAAVDADTQYF.

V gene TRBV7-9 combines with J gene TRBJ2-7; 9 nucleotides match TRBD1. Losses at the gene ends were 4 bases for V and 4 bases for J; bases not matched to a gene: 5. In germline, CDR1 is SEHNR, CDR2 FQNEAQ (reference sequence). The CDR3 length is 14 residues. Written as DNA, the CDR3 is TGTGCCAGCAGCTCCTCCGGGACAGGGTACGAGCAGTACTTC. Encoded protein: CASSSSGTGYEQYF.

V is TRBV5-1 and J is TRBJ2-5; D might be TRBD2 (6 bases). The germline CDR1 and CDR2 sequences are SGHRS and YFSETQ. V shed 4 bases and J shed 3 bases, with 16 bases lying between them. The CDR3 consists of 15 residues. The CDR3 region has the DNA TGCGCCAGCAGCCGGGGACTGGAAATAAAAGAGACCCAGTACTTC. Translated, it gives CASSRGLEIKETQYF.

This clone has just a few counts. CDR3 loop: CASSPEWGQGYEKLFF. The CDR3 bases are TGTGCCAGCAGCCCGGAGTGGGGACAGGGGTACGAAAAACTGTTTTTT. The chain couples TRBV4-2 to TRBJ1-4; 10 bases map to TRBD1. The CDR3 totals 16 residues. V lost 4 bases and J lost 8; bases outside the gene matches: 10. Germline values: CDR1 LGHNA, CDR2 YNFKEQ.

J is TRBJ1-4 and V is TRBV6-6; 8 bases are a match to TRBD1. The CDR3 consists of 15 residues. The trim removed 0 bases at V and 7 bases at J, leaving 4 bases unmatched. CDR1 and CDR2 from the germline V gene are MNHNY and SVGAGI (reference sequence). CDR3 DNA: TGTGCCAGCAGTTACTCAGACAGGGGAGGTGAAAAACTGTTTTTT. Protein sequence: CASSYSDRGGEKLFF.

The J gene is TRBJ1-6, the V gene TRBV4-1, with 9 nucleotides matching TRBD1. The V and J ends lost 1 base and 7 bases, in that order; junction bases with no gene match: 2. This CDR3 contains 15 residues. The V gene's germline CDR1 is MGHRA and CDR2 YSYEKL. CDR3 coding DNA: TGCGCCAGCAGCCAAGGGGACAGGGAAAATTCACCCCTCCACTTT. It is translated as CASSQGDRENSPLHF.

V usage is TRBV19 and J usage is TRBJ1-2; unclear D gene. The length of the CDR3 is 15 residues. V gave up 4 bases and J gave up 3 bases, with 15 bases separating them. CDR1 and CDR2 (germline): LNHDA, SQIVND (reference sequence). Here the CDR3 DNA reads TGTGCCAGTAGTACCCGAACACACTCTGACTATGGCTACACCTTC. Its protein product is CASSTRTHSDYGYTF.

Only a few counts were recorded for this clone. CDR3 amino acids: CASGPGANKLGGELFF. The DNA of the CDR3 is TGTGCCAGCGGCCCCGGAGCGAACAAACTGGGGGGGGAGCTGTTTTTT. V gene TRBV7-2 combines with J gene TRBJ2-2; no clear D gene. Looked up from germline, CDR1 is SGHTA and CDR2 is FQGNSA. The CDR3 consists of 16 residues. V shed 8 bases and J shed 8 bases, with 24 bases lying between them. Full variable domain (rest looked up from reference TRBV7-2 and TRBJ2-2): GAGVSQSPSNKVTEKGKDVELRCDPISGHTALYWYRQSLGQGLEFLIYFQGNSAPDKSGLPSDRFSAERTGGSVSTLTIQRTQQEDSAVYLCASGPGANKLGGELFFGEGSRLTVL.

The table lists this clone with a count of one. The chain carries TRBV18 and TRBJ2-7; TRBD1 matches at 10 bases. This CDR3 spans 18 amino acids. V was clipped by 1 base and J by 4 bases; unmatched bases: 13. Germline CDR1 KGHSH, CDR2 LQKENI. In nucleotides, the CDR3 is TGTGCCAGCTCACCACGGACAGGGGGGACTGTACCATCTTACGAGCAGTACTTC. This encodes CASSPRTGGTVPSYEQYF.

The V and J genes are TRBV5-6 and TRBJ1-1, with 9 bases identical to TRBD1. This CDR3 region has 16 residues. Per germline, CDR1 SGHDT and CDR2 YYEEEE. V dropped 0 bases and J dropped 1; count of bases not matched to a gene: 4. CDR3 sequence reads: CASSLVGTGPNTEAFF. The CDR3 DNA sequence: TGTGCCAGCAGCTTGGTAGGGACAGGGCCGAACACTGAAGCTTTCTTT.

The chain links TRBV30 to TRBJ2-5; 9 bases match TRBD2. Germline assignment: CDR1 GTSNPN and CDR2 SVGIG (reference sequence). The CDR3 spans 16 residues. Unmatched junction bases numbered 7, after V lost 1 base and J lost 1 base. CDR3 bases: TGTGCCTGGAGTGGGGAGGAGCGGGGGGTCCAAGAGACCCAGTACTTC. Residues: CAWSGEERGVQETQYF.

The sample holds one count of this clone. CDR3 residues: CASTQGQGGEQFF. The CDR3 nucleotides are TGTGCCAGCACCCAGGGACAGGGCGGTGAGCAGTTCTTC. J is TRBJ2-1 and V is TRBV7-9; TRBD1 aligns across 9 bases. The CDR3 has 13 amino acids. Germline-derived CDR1 and CDR2 are SEHNR and FQNEAQ (reference sequence). V was pared by 7 bases and J by 9 bases, with 7 bases of the junction left unmatched.

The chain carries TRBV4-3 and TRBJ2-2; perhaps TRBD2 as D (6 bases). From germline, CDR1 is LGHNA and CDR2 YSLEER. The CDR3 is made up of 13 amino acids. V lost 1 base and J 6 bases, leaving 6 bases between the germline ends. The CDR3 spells CASSQGEAGELFF. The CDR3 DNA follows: TGCGCCAGCAGCCAAGGGGAGGCCGGGGAGCTGTTTTTT.

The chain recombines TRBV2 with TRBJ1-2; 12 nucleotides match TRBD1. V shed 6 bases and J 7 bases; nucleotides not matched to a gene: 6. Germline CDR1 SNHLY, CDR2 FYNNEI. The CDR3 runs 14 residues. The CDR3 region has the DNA TGTGCCAGCAGCCCGGGACAGGGGGCTGGTGGCTACACCTTC. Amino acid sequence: CASSPGQGAGGYTF.

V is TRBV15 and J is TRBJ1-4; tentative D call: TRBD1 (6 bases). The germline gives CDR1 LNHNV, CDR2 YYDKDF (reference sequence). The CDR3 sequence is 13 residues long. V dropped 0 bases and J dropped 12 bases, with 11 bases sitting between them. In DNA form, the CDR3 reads TGTGCCACCAGCAGAGAGGGGGCTAGGCAACTGTTTTTT. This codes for CATSREGARQLFF.

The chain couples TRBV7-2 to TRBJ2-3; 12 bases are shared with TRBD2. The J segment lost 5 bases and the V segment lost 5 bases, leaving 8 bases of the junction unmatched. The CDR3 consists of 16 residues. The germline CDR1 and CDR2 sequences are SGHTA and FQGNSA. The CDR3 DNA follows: TGTGCCAGCAGCCCCCCTAGCGGGGGGGATCTAGATACGCAGTATTTT. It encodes CASSPPSGGDLDTQYF.

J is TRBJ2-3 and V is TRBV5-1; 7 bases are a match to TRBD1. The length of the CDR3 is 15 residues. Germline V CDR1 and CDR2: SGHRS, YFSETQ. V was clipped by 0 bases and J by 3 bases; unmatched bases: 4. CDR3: CASSLGQGETDTQYF. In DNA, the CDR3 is TGCGCCAGCAGCTTGGGCCAGGGGGAAACAGATACGCAGTATTTT.

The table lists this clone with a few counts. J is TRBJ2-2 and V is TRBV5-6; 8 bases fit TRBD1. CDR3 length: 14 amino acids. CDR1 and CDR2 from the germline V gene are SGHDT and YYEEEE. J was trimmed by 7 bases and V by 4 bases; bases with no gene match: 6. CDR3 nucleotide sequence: TGTGCCAGCAGCGCCAGGGGGCGAGGCGGGGAGCTGTTTTTT. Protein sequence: CASSARGRGGELFF. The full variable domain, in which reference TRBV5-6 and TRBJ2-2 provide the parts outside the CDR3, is DAGVTQSPTHLIKTRGQQVTLRCSPKSGHDTVSWYQQALGQGPQFIFQYYEEEERQRGNFPDRFSGHQFPNYSSELNVNALLLGDSALYLCASSARGRGGELFFGEGSRLTVL.

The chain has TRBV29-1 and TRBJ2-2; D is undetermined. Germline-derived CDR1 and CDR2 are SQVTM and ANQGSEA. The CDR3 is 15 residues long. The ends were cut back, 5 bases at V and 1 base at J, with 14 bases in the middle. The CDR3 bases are TGCAGCGTTAATGGCGAGAGCCTGAACACCGGGGAGCTGTTTTTT. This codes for CSVNGESLNTGELFF.